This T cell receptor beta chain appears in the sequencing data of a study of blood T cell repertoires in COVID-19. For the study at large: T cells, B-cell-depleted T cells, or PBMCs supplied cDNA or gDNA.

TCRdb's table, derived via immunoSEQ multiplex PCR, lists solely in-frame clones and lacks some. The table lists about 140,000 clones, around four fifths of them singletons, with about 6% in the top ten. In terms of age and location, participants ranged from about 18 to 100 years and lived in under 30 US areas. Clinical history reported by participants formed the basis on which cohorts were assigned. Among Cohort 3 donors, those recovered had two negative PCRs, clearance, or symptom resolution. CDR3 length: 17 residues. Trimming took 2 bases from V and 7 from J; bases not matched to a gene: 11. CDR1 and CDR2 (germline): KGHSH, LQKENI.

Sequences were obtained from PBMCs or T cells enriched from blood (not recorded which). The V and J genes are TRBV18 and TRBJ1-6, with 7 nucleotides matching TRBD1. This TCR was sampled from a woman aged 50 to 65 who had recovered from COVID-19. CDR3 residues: CASSPRPPGTANSPLHF. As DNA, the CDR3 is TGTGCCAGCTCACCAAGGCCCCCCGGGACAGCGAATTCACCCCTCCACTTT.